The rows below give T cell receptor beta chains drawn from one sample of a study of blood T cell repertoires in COVID-19. The assay was immunoSEQ multiplex PCR, and TCRdb's table has in-frame clones only and misses some. There are 200,000 to 300,000 clones in the sample; approximately 90% occur only once, and under 4.5% lies in the top ten. Specimen: peripheral blood. Receptors were obtained from a man in his sixties who had recovered from COVID-19. Both conserved end residues are part of each CDR3. Each record gives: D gene, clone size, CDR3 length, V gene, J gene, CDR3 protein, CDR3 DNA. The D gene is left open where the match is weak. A row's size may be missing; if present it is once, few, many or a size class.

d_call: .
clone_size: few
cdr3_length: 15
v_call: TRBV27
j_call: TRBJ1-3
cdr3_aa: CASRPTSGSGNTIYF
cdr3_nt: TGTGCCAGCAGGCCCACGAGTGGTTCTGGAAACACCATATATTTT

d_call: .
clone_size: .
cdr3_length: 14
v_call: TRBV7-2
j_call: TRBJ1-1
cdr3_aa: CASSFAGGAAEAFF
cdr3_nt: TGTGCCAGCAGCTTTGCGGGGGGCGCTGCTGAAGCTTTCTTT

d_call: TRBD2
clone_size: .
cdr3_length: 16
v_call: TRBV7-9
j_call: TRBJ2-7
cdr3_aa: CASSESPAGGNWEQYF
cdr3_nt: TGTGCCAGCAGCGAAAGCCCCGCGGGGGGGAATTGGGAGCAGTACTTC

d_call: TRBD1
clone_size: .
cdr3_length: 17
v_call: TRBV23-1
j_call: TRBJ1-2
cdr3_aa: CASSQFPGQGGDYGYTF
cdr3_nt: TGCGCCAGCAGTCAATTTCCGGGACAGGGAGGGGACTATGGCTACACCTTC

d_call: .
clone_size: .
cdr3_length: 13
v_call: TRBV3-1/TRBV3-2
j_call: TRBJ2-1
cdr3_aa: CASSQGLGREQFF
cdr3_nt: TGTGCCAGCAGCCAAGGACTCGGCCGTGAGCAGTTCTTC

d_call: TRBD1
clone_size: .
cdr3_length: 15
v_call: TRBV27
j_call: TRBJ2-7
cdr3_aa: CASSLGGQAAYEQYF
cdr3_nt: TGTGCCAGCAGTTTGGGGGGACAGGCTGCCTACGAGCAGTACTTC

d_call: .
clone_size: .
cdr3_length: 14
v_call: TRBV7-9
j_call: TRBJ2-7
cdr3_aa: CASSSRDIFYEQYF
cdr3_nt: TGTGCCAGCAGCTCCCGGGACATATTCTACGAGCAGTACTTC

d_call: TRBD1
clone_size: .
cdr3_length: 17
v_call: TRBV5-1
j_call: TRBJ2-3
cdr3_aa: CASSFRTGGAWLDTQYF
cdr3_nt: TGCGCCAGCAGCTTTCGGACAGGGGGCGCATGGCTGGATACGCAGTATTTT

d_call: TRBD1
clone_size: .
cdr3_length: 16
v_call: TRBV7-9
j_call: TRBJ1-1
cdr3_aa: CASSFAGRRQGTEAFF
cdr3_nt: TGTGCCAGCAGCTTCGCTGGCCGGAGACAGGGAACTGAAGCTTTCTTT

d_call: TRBD1
clone_size: .
cdr3_length: 14
v_call: TRBV27
j_call: TRBJ1-2
cdr3_aa: CASGRDRGLDGYTF
cdr3_nt: TGTGCCAGCGGTAGGGACAGGGGACTTGATGGCTACACCTTC

d_call: TRBD2
clone_size: .
cdr3_length: 14
v_call: TRBV6-5
j_call: TRBJ2-3
cdr3_aa: CASRLAGITDTQYF
cdr3_nt: TGTGCCAGCAGATTAGCGGGGATCACAGATACGCAGTATTTT

d_call: .
clone_size: few
cdr3_length: 16
v_call: TRBV3-1/TRBV3-2
j_call: TRBJ1-3
cdr3_aa: CASSQQGDFSGNTIYF
cdr3_nt: TGTGCCAGCAGCCAACAAGGGGACTTCTCTGGAAACACCATATATTTT

d_call: .
clone_size: .
cdr3_length: 12
v_call: TRBV6-5
j_call: TRBJ2-7
cdr3_aa: CASTDRTYEQYF
cdr3_nt: TGTGCCAGTACGGACAGAACCTACGAGCAGTACTTC

d_call: .
clone_size: .
cdr3_length: 13
v_call: TRBV30
j_call: TRBJ1-4
cdr3_aa: CAWSVNSNEKLFF
cdr3_nt: TGTGCCTGGAGTGTTAACAGTAATGAAAAACTGTTTTTT

d_call: .
clone_size: .
cdr3_length: 14
v_call: TRBV14
j_call: TRBJ2-5
cdr3_aa: CASSQDGRSETQYF
cdr3_nt: TGTGCCAGCAGCCAAGATGGGAGAAGCGAGACCCAGTACTTC

d_call: .
clone_size: .
cdr3_length: 16
v_call: TRBV28
j_call: TRBJ1-2
cdr3_aa: CASSLPQGLENYGYTF
cdr3_nt: TGTGCCAGCAGTTTACCCCAGGGACTGGAGAACTATGGCTACACCTTC

d_call: TRBD1
clone_size: .
cdr3_length: 12
v_call: TRBV6-5
j_call: TRBJ1-2
cdr3_aa: CASTGDSYGYTF
cdr3_nt: TGTGCCAGCACGGGGGACAGCTATGGCTACACCTTC

d_call: TRBD2
clone_size: once
cdr3_length: 15
v_call: TRBV12-5
j_call: TRBJ2-5
cdr3_aa: CASGDSSGGRETQYF
cdr3_nt: TGTGCTAGTGGTGATTCTAGCGGGGGACGGGAGACCCAGTACTTC

d_call: TRBD1
clone_size: .
cdr3_length: 17
v_call: TRBV14
j_call: TRBJ2-7
cdr3_aa: CASSQDLTGGSFREQYF
cdr3_nt: TGTGCCAGCAGCCAAGACCTTACAGGGGGATCCTTTCGCGAGCAGTACTTC

d_call: .
clone_size: .
cdr3_length: 11
v_call: TRBV6-2/TRBV6-3
j_call: TRBJ1-5
cdr3_aa: CASSLGGPQHF
cdr3_nt: TGTGCCAGCAGTTTGGGGGGGCCCCAGCATTTT

d_call: .
clone_size: once
cdr3_length: 14
v_call: TRBV5-1
j_call: TRBJ1-1
cdr3_aa: CASSLEAGNTEAFF
cdr3_nt: TGCGCCAGCAGCTTGGAGGCGGGGAACACTGAAGCTTTCTTT

d_call: TRBD1
clone_size: .
cdr3_length: 14
v_call: TRBV5-1
j_call: TRBJ1-4
cdr3_aa: CASKGGSSNEKLFF
cdr3_nt: TGCGCCAGCAAAGGGGGCAGTAGCAATGAAAAACTGTTTTTT

d_call: TRBD1
clone_size: .
cdr3_length: 16
v_call: TRBV5-1
j_call: TRBJ2-5
cdr3_aa: CASSPTDRGRFQTQYF
cdr3_nt: TGCGCCAGCAGCCCCACTGACAGGGGACGTTTTCAGACCCAGTACTTC

d_call: .
clone_size: .
cdr3_length: 12
v_call: TRBV27
j_call: TRBJ2-7
cdr3_aa: CASSRSSYEQYF
cdr3_nt: TGTGCCAGCAGTAGGAGCTCCTACGAGCAGTACTTC

d_call: .
clone_size: .
cdr3_length: 13
v_call: TRBV7-2
j_call: TRBJ1-3
cdr3_aa: CASSLASDFTIYF
cdr3_nt: TGTGCCAGCAGCTTAGCGAGCGATTTCACCATATATTTT

d_call: TRBD1
clone_size: .
cdr3_length: 13
v_call: TRBV2
j_call: TRBJ1-5
cdr3_aa: CASIGQGSQPQHF
cdr3_nt: TGTGCCAGCATCGGACAGGGGAGTCAGCCCCAGCATTTT

d_call: TRBD1
clone_size: once
cdr3_length: 15
v_call: TRBV3-1/TRBV3-2
j_call: TRBJ2-7
cdr3_aa: CASSQGVGTAYEQYF
cdr3_nt: TGTGCCAGCAGCCAAGGGGTTGGGACAGCCTACGAGCAGTACTTC

d_call: .
clone_size: once
cdr3_length: 13
v_call: TRBV6-2/TRBV6-3
j_call: TRBJ2-5
cdr3_aa: CASSSGIQETQYF
cdr3_nt: TGTGCCAGCAGTTCGGGAATCCAAGAGACCCAGTACTTC

d_call: TRBD1
clone_size: .
cdr3_length: 15
v_call: TRBV5-1
j_call: TRBJ1-4
cdr3_aa: CASSPGQGGGEKLFF
cdr3_nt: TGCGCCAGCAGCCCCGGACAGGGGGGTGGTGAAAAACTGTTTTTT

d_call: .
clone_size: .
cdr3_length: 16
v_call: TRBV5-6
j_call: TRBJ2-2
cdr3_aa: CASSVRDRVNTGELFF
cdr3_nt: TGTGCCAGCAGCGTGCGGGACAGAGTTAACACCGGGGAGCTGTTTTTT

d_call: TRBD1
clone_size: .
cdr3_length: 14
v_call: TRBV6-6
j_call: TRBJ1-3
cdr3_aa: CASRDRESVNTIYF
cdr3_nt: TGTGCCAGCAGGGACAGGGAGTCGGTCAACACCATATATTTT

d_call: TRBD1
clone_size: .
cdr3_length: 15
v_call: TRBV7-2
j_call: TRBJ2-5
cdr3_aa: CASSLRAGQGATQYF
cdr3_nt: TGTGCCAGCAGCCTAAGGGCGGGACAGGGAGCGACCCAGTACTTC

d_call: TRBD1
clone_size: .
cdr3_length: 15
v_call: TRBV4-2
j_call: TRBJ1-1
cdr3_aa: CASSRGTGENTEAFF
cdr3_nt: TGTGCCAGCAGCCGTGGGACAGGGGAAAACACTGAAGCTTTCTTT

d_call: .
clone_size: .
cdr3_length: 13
v_call: TRBV15
j_call: TRBJ1-3
cdr3_aa: CATLDNSGNTIYF
cdr3_nt: TGTGCCACCTTGGACAACTCTGGAAACACCATATATTTT

d_call: .
clone_size: .
cdr3_length: 14
v_call: TRBV6-6
j_call: TRBJ1-4
cdr3_aa: CASSTPGFSEKLFF
cdr3_nt: TGTGCCAGCTCTACCCCGGGGTTTTCCGAAAAACTGTTTTTT

d_call: TRBD1
clone_size: .
cdr3_length: 20
v_call: TRBV14
j_call: TRBJ2-7
cdr3_aa: CASSPRSGTGGVRITYEQYF
cdr3_nt: TGTGCCAGCAGCCCGAGATCCGGGACAGGGGGCGTTCGCATAACCTACGAGCAGTACTTC

d_call: .
clone_size: .
cdr3_length: 13
v_call: TRBV12-3/TRBV12-4
j_call: TRBJ2-2
cdr3_aa: CASSLGGRGELFF
cdr3_nt: TGTGCCAGCAGTTTAGGTGGCCGCGGGGAGCTGTTTTTT

d_call: .
clone_size: .
cdr3_length: 16
v_call: TRBV5-4
j_call: TRBJ1-1
cdr3_aa: CASSSRTAMMNTEAFF
cdr3_nt: TGTGCCAGCAGCTCAAGGACAGCTATGATGAACACTGAAGCTTTCTTT

d_call: TRBD1
clone_size: .
cdr3_length: 14
v_call: TRBV18
j_call: TRBJ2-7
cdr3_aa: CASSQGQGSYEQYF
cdr3_nt: TGTGCCAGCTCACAAGGACAGGGCTCCTACGAGCAGTACTTC

d_call: TRBD1
clone_size: once
cdr3_length: 14
v_call: TRBV7-2
j_call: TRBJ1-1
cdr3_aa: CASSKNRGNTEAFF
cdr3_nt: TGTGCCAGCAGCAAAAACAGGGGTAACACTGAAGCTTTCTTT

d_call: .
clone_size: .
cdr3_length: 16
v_call: TRBV6-1
j_call: TRBJ1-2
cdr3_aa: CASSERGGRTPNGYTF
cdr3_nt: TGTGCCAGCAGTGAAAGGGGGGGCCGGACACCAAATGGCTACACCTTC

d_call: .
clone_size: .
cdr3_length: 12
v_call: TRBV30
j_call: TRBJ2-7
cdr3_aa: CAWTIGGDEQYF
cdr3_nt: TGTGCCTGGACCATAGGAGGGGACGAGCAGTACTTC

d_call: .
clone_size: .
cdr3_length: 13
v_call: TRBV6-5
j_call: TRBJ2-7
cdr3_aa: CASRGQGMYEQYF
cdr3_nt: TGTGCCAGCAGGGGGCAGGGCATGTACGAGCAGTACTTC